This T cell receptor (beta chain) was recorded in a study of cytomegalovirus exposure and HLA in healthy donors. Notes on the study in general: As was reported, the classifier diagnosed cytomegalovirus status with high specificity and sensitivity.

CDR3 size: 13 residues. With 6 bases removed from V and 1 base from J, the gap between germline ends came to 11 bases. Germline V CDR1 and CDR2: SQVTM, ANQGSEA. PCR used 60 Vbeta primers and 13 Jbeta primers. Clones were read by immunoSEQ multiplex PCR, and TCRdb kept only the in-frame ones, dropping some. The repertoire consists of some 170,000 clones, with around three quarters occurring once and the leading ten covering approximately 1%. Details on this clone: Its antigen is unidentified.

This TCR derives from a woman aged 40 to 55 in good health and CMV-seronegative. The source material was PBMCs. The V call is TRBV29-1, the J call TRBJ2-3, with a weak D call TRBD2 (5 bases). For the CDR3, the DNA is TGCAGCGTCAGCCCCGGGGGCACAGATACGCAGTATTTT. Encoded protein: CSVSPGGTDTQYF.